This T cell receptor beta chain was recovered during a study of fetal regulatory T cell absence and autoimmunity. The overall study: IPEX patients had exocrine pancreas autoimmunity without clinical diabetes.

The assay was run at survey level. Sequencing used immunoSEQ multiplex PCR; TCRdb keeps in-frame clones, though not all of them. This table has 95,000 or so clones, around 72% appearing once. Germline assignment: CDR1 SGHRS and CDR2 YFSETQ. The CDR3 extends over 15 amino acids. Trimming stripped 4 bases from V and 4 bases from J, with 17 bases between. Comment on this clone: The antigen is undetermined.

General study findings and limits: Cord blood and pancreas showed broadly similar TRB gene family usage. Antigen-driven pancreatic autoimmunity before birth in IPEX was inferred from oligoclonal enrichment.

The sequence came from a male donor with IPEX syndrome. Sequenced sample: pancreas tissue. V and J are TRBV5-1 and TRBJ2-5, with D perhaps matching TRBD1 (6 bases). The CDR3 loop is CASSPLTGLIETQYF. The CDR3, as DNA: TGCGCCAGCAGCCCTCTTACAGGGTTGATAGAGACCCAGTACTTC. The full variable domain, its missing parts supplied by reference TRBV5-1 and TRBJ2-5, is KAGVTQTPRYLIKTRGQQVTLSCSPISGHRSVSWYQQTPGQGLQFLFEYFSETQRNKGNFPGRFSGRQFSNSRSEMNVSTLELGDSALYLCASSPLTGLIETQYFGPGTRLLVL.